This T cell receptor (beta chain) was observed in a study of T cell repertoires in cytomegalovirus infection. On the study more broadly: It can be stated that public TCR beta signatures indicated CMV infection as well as a matching HLA type.

TCRdb ran MiXCR on the reads and lists one entry per CDR3 protein. The sample includes more than 150,000 distinct CDR3 sequences, roughly 18% of them seen just once. With respect to this clonotype: Antigen specificity is unknown.

The study, taken as a whole, reports: Cumulative frequency (of public TCR beta family members) identified carriers of CMV plus the relevant HLA. Dominating the ex vivo response were HLA-C-restricted CMV-specific TCR beta clonotypes.

The sequenced material came from CD8+ T cells from PBMCs. This sequence originates from a human donor in good health (CMV status not recorded). Some clones in this sample may be carry-over from other donors' samples.

The CDR3 DNA follows: TGTGCCAGCAGCCAAGAAGATAGCGGAGGATACGAGCAGTACTTC. This encodes CASSQEDSGGYEQYF. The genes are TRBV4-2 and TRBJ2-7; D is possibly TRBD2 (6 bases). With 0 bases removed from V and 4 bases from J, the gap between germline ends came to 13 bases. The CDR3 has 15 amino acids. Germline assignment: CDR1 LGHNA and CDR2 YNFKEQ.